Each of the 22 T cell receptor beta chains below was sequenced from the same sample in a study of a mutant IDH1 vaccine in newly diagnosed glioma. Time point: week 35, safety follow-up. Vaccinated patients received 300 ug of mutant IDH1 20-mer peptide per dose, with topical imiquimod. These receptors lack a known antigen. Generated by immunoSEQ multiplex PCR, the TCRdb table keeps only in-frame clones and is missing some. This repertoire shows under 40,000 clones, 80% found once; its top ten account for roughly 3.2%. This specimen consisted of PBMCs, obtained from a glioma patient whose treatment included an IDH1 peptide vaccine. The receptors shown here come from a man aged 35-49 years with glioma. Some clones in this sample may be carry-over from other donors' samples.

The chain recombines TRBV14 with TRBJ2-5; D is possibly TRBD1 (6 bases). The germline V gene encodes CDR1 SGHDN and CDR2 FVKESK. The CDR3 spans 15 residues. Between the trimmed V and J ends, which lost 0 bases and 6 bases, there was a span of 14 bases. The CDR3 DNA sequence: TGTGCCAGCAGCCAAGATAGGGGCTGGGGGCAGACCCAGTACTTC. Its protein product is CASSQDRGWGQTQYF.

In DNA form, the CDR3 reads TGTGCCAGCAGCTTTTTTAGGGACAGGCAGTATGGCTACACCTTC. Translated, it gives CASSFFRDRQYGYTF. The chain links TRBV11-2 to TRBJ1-2; 8 bases fit TRBD1. With V trimmed by 3 bases and J by 5 bases, 8 bases remained unmatched. CDR1 is SGHAT and CDR2 is FQNNGV in the germline V gene. CDR3 length: 15 amino acids.

The rearrangement links TRBV5-1 to TRBJ1-4; 8 nucleotides match TRBD1. Germline assignment: CDR1 SGHRS and CDR2 YFSETQ. The CDR3 runs to 15 residues. The junction had 10 bases not matched to a gene; V was cut back by 4 bases and J by 8 bases. The CDR3 DNA follows: TGCGCCAGCAGCCCCGGTCAGGGGGCGGGGGAAAAACTGTTTTTT. Amino acid sequence: CASSPGQGAGEKLFF. Together with reference TRBV5-1 and TRBJ1-4, the CDR3 gives the full variable domain: KAGVTQTPRYLIKTRGQQVTLSCSPISGHRSVSWYQQTPGQGLQFLFEYFSETQRNKGNFPGRFSGRQFSNSRSEMNVSTLELGDSALYLCASSPGQGAGEKLFFGSGTQLSVL.

This clone has more than one count but fewer than ten. This chain connects TRBV6-6 to TRBJ1-1; D is possibly TRBD1 (5 bases). This CDR3 is 12 amino acids long. Germline V gene data show CDR1 as MNHNY and CDR2 as SVGAGI (reference sequence). Trimming took off 0 bases at V and 7 bases at J, with 6 bases between the two ends. CDR3 nucleotides: TGTGCCAGCAGTTACTCTGGGGGTGAAGCTTTCTTT. Translation gives CASSYSGGEAFF.

The gene calls are TRBV5-4 and TRBJ1-1; D is possibly TRBD1 (5 bases). The V end lost 4 bases, the J end lost 7 bases, and 17 bases lay between the germline ends. CDR3 size: 14 residues. The V gene's germline CDR1 is SGHNT and CDR2 YYREEE (reference sequence). CDR3 in amino acids: CASSARQGVVEAFF. CDR3 nucleotides: TGTGCCAGCAGCGCCCGACAAGGGGTGGTTGAAGCTTTCTTT.

The chain couples TRBV9 to TRBJ1-3; D gene ambiguous. Trimming took 0 bases from V and 4 from J, leaving 8 bases between them. The CDR3 spans 14 residues. Germline-derived CDR1 and CDR2 are SGDLS and YYNGEE. As DNA, the CDR3 is TGTGCCAGCAGCGTAGGAGGGCCAGGAAACACCATATATTTT. This translates into CASSVGGPGNTIYF.

This chain connects TRBV25-1 to TRBJ2-5; possible D gene TRBD2, 6 bases. CDR3 length: 15 residues. Germline loops: CDR1 MGHDK, CDR2 SYGVNS. Trimming cost V 1 base and J 4 bases, with 13 bases left between them. The CDR3 protein is CASSELGGGRETQYF. CDR3 bases: TGTGCCAGCAGTGAATTGGGAGGAGGGAGAGAGACCCAGTACTTC. Full variable domain (missing parts from reference TRBV25-1 and TRBJ2-5): EADIYQTPRYLVIGTGKKITLECSQTMGHDKMYWYQQDPGMELHLIHYSYGVNSTEKGDLSSESTVSRIRTEHFPLTLESARPSHTSQYLCASSELGGGRETQYFGPGTRLLVL.

The chain links TRBV6-5 to TRBJ2-1; tentatively, D is TRBD2 (6 bases). Trimming shortened V by 6 bases and J by 0 bases, and 12 bases separated the two germline ends. Germline-derived CDR1 and CDR2 are MNHEY and SVGAGI. The CDR3 sequence is 15 residues long. The CDR3: CASRLAESSYNEQFF. CDR3 nucleotide sequence: TGTGCCAGCAGATTAGCGGAAAGCTCCTACAATGAGCAGTTCTTC.

The chain joins TRBV2 to TRBJ1-5; D unresolved. The CDR3 runs 14 residues. Germline CDR1 SNHLY, CDR2 FYNNEI. V shed 4 bases and J shed 3 bases, with 10 bases lying between them. CDR3 amino acids: CASSVWVINQPQHF. CDR3 DNA sequence: TGTGCCAGCAGTGTATGGGTGATCAATCAGCCCCAGCATTTT. Supplemented by reference TRBV2 and TRBJ1-5, the full variable domain reads EPEVTQTPSHQVTQMGQEVILRCVPISNHLYFYWYRQILGQKVEFLVSFYNNEISEKSEIFDDQFSVERPDGSNFTLKIRSTKLEDSAMYFCASSVWVINQPQHFGDGTRLSIL.

The gene calls are TRBV6-1 and TRBJ1-1; the D gene is possibly TRBD1 (6 bases). Looked up from germline, CDR1 is MNHNS and CDR2 is SASEGT. CDR3 length: 14 amino acids. V was pared by 2 bases and J by 5 bases, with 12 bases between. For the CDR3, the DNA is TGTGCCAGCAGTGAAAGCAGGGGCATGACTGAAGCTTTCTTT. Translation: CASSESRGMTEAFF.

This chain connects TRBV5-1 to TRBJ2-7; weak D call: TRBD1 (5 bases). The CDR3 extends over 16 amino acids. The germline V gene encodes CDR1 SGHRS and CDR2 YFSETQ. V was clipped by 4 bases and J by 0 bases, with 17 bases between them. The CDR3 coding sequence is TGCGCCAGCAGCGTTGACACAGGATCCATCTCCTACGAGCAGTACTTC. Translating gives CASSVDTGSISYEQYF.

The rearrangement uses TRBV19 and TRBJ2-5, with D perhaps TRBD1 or TRBD2 (6 bases each). The germline gives CDR1 LNHDA, CDR2 SQIVND (reference sequence). The V end was cut by 2 bases, the J end by 5 bases, with 12 bases between. The CDR3 sequence is 14 residues long. The CDR3 loop reads CASSISGAGETQYF. In DNA, the CDR3 is TGTGCCAGTAGTATATCAGGGGCGGGGGAGACCCAGTACTTC.

This clone turned up a few times. V and J are TRBV4-3 and TRBJ2-7, with D perhaps TRBD1 (6 bases). V was trimmed by 4 bases and J by 0 bases, leaving 13 bases between them. The CDR3 is 15 residues long. Germline V lookup: CDR1 LGHNA, CDR2 YSLEER. The DNA for the CDR3 is TGCGCCAGCAGCCTTTTATTGGGGGCCTCCTACGAGCAGTACTTC. It translates to CASSLLLGASYEQYF.

This clone was detected a few times. V usage is TRBV6-6 and J usage is TRBJ1-5; D possibly corresponds to TRBD1 (5 bases). The germline V gene has CDR1 MNHNY and CDR2 SVGAGI (reference sequence). The CDR3 has 13 residues. Trimming stripped 0 bases from V and 11 bases from J, with 11 bases between. The CDR3 DNA sequence: TGTGCCAGCAGTTACTCAAGACAGAAGTCCCAGCATTTT. Its translation: CASSYSRQKSQHF.

A single count supports this clone. This chain connects TRBV25-1 to TRBJ2-3; TRBD2 matches at 8 bases. CDR1 and CDR2 from the germline V gene are MGHDK and SYGVNS. The CDR3 has 13 residues. The CDR3 loop reads CATGGRVLDTQYF. As DNA, the CDR3 is TGTGCAACGGGGGGGCGGGTATTGGATACGCAGTATTTT.

The chain carries TRBV7-8 and TRBJ2-6; D is unresolved. Per the germline V gene, CDR1 is SGHVS and CDR2 is FQNEAQ. The V end lost 6 bases, the J end lost 5 bases, and 17 bases lay between the germline ends. This CDR3 comprises 16 residues. The CDR3 reads CASSIGGPTRANVLTF. In DNA, the CDR3 is TGTGCCAGCAGTATAGGTGGGCCCACTAGGGCCAACGTCCTGACTTTC.

Only one count was recorded for this clone. V usage is TRBV6-5 and J usage is TRBJ1-2, with a weak D call TRBD1 (5 bases). V was pared by 5 bases and J by 2 bases, with 15 bases between. Germline CDR1 is MNHEY and CDR2 is SVGAGI. This CDR3 contains 15 residues. Here the CDR3 reads CASSRLRDGNYGYTF. The DNA for the CDR3 is TGTGCCAGCAGTCGCCTCCGGGACGGGAACTATGGCTACACCTTC.

The chain has TRBV9 and TRBJ1-2; D is unresolved. The CDR3 covers 15 residues. The germline V gene has CDR1 SGDLS and CDR2 YYNGEE. Deletions cut 0 bases from V and 4 bases from J, with 13 bases between. In DNA, the CDR3 is TGTGCCAGCAGCGTAGGTCAGTCATTCTCCTATGGCTACACCTTC. This encodes CASSVGQSFSYGYTF.

This clone was detected only once. This chain joins TRBV10-3 and TRBJ1-5; no firm D call. The V gene's germline CDR1 is ENHRY and CDR2 SYGVKD. The CDR3 sequence is 14 residues long. Trimming shortened V by 11 bases and J by 2 bases, and 16 bases separated the two germline ends. CDR3 coding DNA: TGTGCCTCCGCGACCGGGGAGGGCAATCAGCCCCAGCATTTT. Amino acids: CASATGEGNQPQHF.

The chain carries TRBV18 and TRBJ1-1; D gene ambiguous. The length of the CDR3 is 14 residues. In germline, CDR1 is KGHSH, CDR2 LQKENI. Trimming left V 4 bases short and J 4 bases short, with 13 bases between. Here the CDR3 DNA reads TGTGCCAGCTCACATCCAGATAGCCCCACTGAAGCTTTCTTT. Its protein is CASSHPDSPTEAFF.

The chain links TRBV30 to TRBJ2-6, with D unclear. Germline CDR1 GTSNPN, CDR2 SVGIG (reference sequence). The V and J ends lost 3 bases and 0 bases respectively, with 6 bases between them. The CDR3 is 14 residues long. The CDR3 DNA follows: TGTGCCTGGAGGATGTCCTCTGGGGCCAACGTCCTGACTTTC. Its protein is CAWRMSSGANVLTF. The full variable domain, with the rest looked up from reference TRBV30 and TRBJ2-6, is SQTIHQWPATLVQPVGSPLSLECTVEGTSNPNLYWYRQAAGRGLQLLFYSVGIGQISSEVPQNLSASRPQDRQFILSSKKLLLSDSGFYLCAWRMSSGANVLTFGAGSRLTVL.

The chain has TRBV7-8 and TRBJ1-2, with a tentative D call TRBD1 (6 bases). The CDR3 runs 14 residues. V was trimmed by 4 bases and J by 1 base, leaving 10 bases between them. Looked up from germline, CDR1 is SGHVS and CDR2 is FQNEAQ. The CDR3: CASSSQQGNYGYTF. CDR3 sequence (DNA): TGTGCCAGCAGCTCGCAACAGGGTAACTATGGCTACACCTTC.